These 32 T cell receptor beta chains were all obtained from the same sample, sequenced in a study of T cell changes during pregnancy in multiple sclerosis (dated 2019 in TCRdb). The library was prepared using the immunoSEQ multiplex PCR assay. TCRdb retrieved this table from immuneACCESS and kept in-frame rearrangements only. Not all clones are present; in checked studies, unresolved V genes account for under half, and no reason is known for the remainder. Here the sample has about 45,000 clones; around 93% occur a single time. 2.9% of the sample comes from the top ten. This sample comprised CD8+ T cells from peripheral blood mononuclear cells, obtained in the second trimester of pregnancy. All receptors come from a female donor with multiple sclerosis, enrolled in a pregnancy study.

The chain combines TRBV6-6 with TRBJ1-3, with D uncertain. This CDR3 spans 15 amino acids. Germline V lookup: CDR1 MNHNY, CDR2 SVGAGI (reference sequence). The V gene lost 0 bases and the J gene lost 7 bases, with 13 bases spanning the gap. The CDR3 spells CASSYSKDIENTIYF. CDR3 DNA: TGTGCCAGCAGTTACTCAAAAGACATCGAGAACACCATATATTTT.

This clone was seen a few times. The CDR3, as DNA: TGTGCCAGCAGCTCCAGGGCGATTCAGGACTACGAGCAGTACTTC. Translating it yields CASSSRAIQDYEQYF. The chain uses TRBV5-4 and TRBJ2-7; D is possibly TRBD1 (5 bases). The CDR3 sequence is 15 residues long. Germline loops: CDR1 SGHNT, CDR2 YYREEE (reference sequence). V lost 3 bases, J lost 3 bases, and 16 bases lay in between.

The rearrangement joins TRBV9 to TRBJ1-1; TRBD1 is a possible D gene (6 bases). The CDR3 has 17 amino acids. Trimming took off 4 bases at V and 5 bases at J, with 24 bases between the two ends. Germline CDR1 is SGDLS and CDR2 is YYNGEE. CDR3 in amino acids: CASSSNRGQGRETEAFF. As DNA, the CDR3 is TGTGCCAGCAGCTCCAACCGGGGGCAGGGGCGGGAGACTGAAGCTTTCTTT.

CDR3 in amino acids: CARSGGRDQPQHF. The CDR3 DNA is TGTGCCAGGTCCGGGGGGCGAGATCAGCCCCAGCATTTT. The chain couples TRBV2 to TRBJ1-5, with D possibly matching TRBD1 (6 bases). Trimming took off 9 bases at V and 5 bases at J, with 14 bases between the two ends. From germline, CDR1 is SNHLY and CDR2 FYNNEI. The CDR3 length is 13 residues.

This clone appeared a single time. The J gene is TRBJ1-2, the V gene TRBV9; D gene unclear. The CDR3 sequence is 15 residues long. V gave up 6 bases and J gave up 4 bases, with 19 bases separating them. Looked up from germline, CDR1 is SGDLS and CDR2 is YYNGEE. CDR3 sequence reads: CASTPEVGISYGYTF. CDR3 coding DNA: TGTGCCAGCACCCCGGAGGTGGGGATAAGCTATGGCTACACCTTC.

The chain employs TRBV2 and TRBJ2-3; no clear D. V was cut by 3 bases and J by 5 bases, with 3 bases left in between. The CDR3 runs to 11 residues. Germline-derived CDR1 and CDR2 are SNHLY and FYNNEI. CDR3 sequence reads: CASSDGDTQYF. The DNA of the CDR3 is TGTGCCAGCAGTGACGGAGATACGCAGTATTTT.

This clone turned up a few times. This chain uses TRBV7-9 with TRBJ1-1; tentative D call: TRBD1 (6 bases). The V gene lost 5 bases and the J gene lost 9 bases, with 13 bases spanning the gap. The CDR3 covers 12 residues. CDR1 and CDR2 from the germline V gene are SEHNR and FQNEAQ (reference sequence). The chain's CDR3 is CASSLQGLQAFF. In nucleotides, the CDR3 is TGTGCCAGCAGCCTACAGGGTTTACAAGCTTTCTTT.

The V gene is TRBV9, the J gene TRBJ1-1; weak D call: TRBD1 (5 bases). This CDR3 has 17 amino acids. Germline CDR1 and CDR2: SGDLS and YYNGEE. Trimming removed 0 bases at V and 0 bases at J, with 15 bases between. The CDR3 region is CASSVEALQQVNTEAFF. The CDR3 DNA sequence: TGTGCCAGCAGCGTAGAGGCTCTCCAACAGGTGAACACTGAAGCTTTCTTT.

In its sample, this clone was seen once. The rearrangement links TRBV29-1 to TRBJ2-6; 10 bases map to TRBD1. The ends lost 0 bases at V and 0 bases at J; junction bases unmatched: 5. CDR1 and CDR2 from the germline V gene are SQVTM and ANQGSEA. The CDR3 runs to 18 residues. CDR3 DNA: TGCAGCGTTGAAGATTGGGGGACAGGGGACTCTGGGGCCAACGTCCTGACTTTC. It translates to CSVEDWGTGDSGANVLTF.

In its sample, this clone was seen once. V is TRBV5-1 and J is TRBJ2-2; D is possibly TRBD2 (6 bases). Germline lookup yields CDR1 SGHRS and CDR2 YFSETQ. The V end lost 4 bases, the J end lost 4 bases, and 17 bases lay between the germline ends. The CDR3 contains 16 residues. This chain's CDR3 is CASSQTWVGGTGELFF. In DNA, the CDR3 is TGCGCCAGCAGCCAGACGTGGGTCGGGGGCACCGGGGAGCTGTTTTTT.

The chain is built from TRBV19 and TRBJ2-1, with TRBD2 matching 8 bases. Germline CDR1 and CDR2: LNHDA and SQIVND (reference sequence). The CDR3 covers 16 residues. The V segment lost 6 bases and the J segment 2 bases; nucleotides outside the gene matches: 9. CDR3: CASSTLSGGPYNEQFF. The DNA for the CDR3 is TGTGCCAGTAGCACCCTCAGCGGGGGTCCCTACAATGAGCAGTTCTTC.

The chain links TRBV27 to TRBJ1-1, with TRBD1 as a possible D gene (5 bases). The CDR3 totals 21 residues. Germline V lookup: CDR1 MNHEY, CDR2 SMNVEV (reference sequence). The ends were cut back, 7 bases at V and 0 bases at J, with 33 bases in the middle. The CDR3 is CASTHLITGGGWPGMNTEAFF. For the CDR3, the DNA is TGTGCCAGCACCCACCTGATAACGGGCGGGGGGTGGCCGGGGATGAACACTGAAGCTTTCTTT.

The V and J genes are TRBV28 and TRBJ2-2; maybe TRBD2 (6 bases). Germline CDR1 is MDHEN and CDR2 is SYDVKM. Trimming took off 8 bases at V and 0 bases at J, with 16 bases between the two ends. CDR3 length equals 16 residues. The CDR3 DNA reads TGTGCCAGCTTTCTGGGACTTAAATCGAACACCGGGGAGCTGTTTTTT. It codes for CASFLGLKSNTGELFF.

The chain couples TRBV4-2 to TRBJ2-5; weak D call: TRBD2 (6 bases). CDR1 LGHNA and CDR2 YNFKEQ come from the germline V gene. The CDR3 runs to 15 residues. The V end was cut by 0 bases, the J end by 3 bases, with 11 bases between. This CDR3 is CASSQESGLKETQYF. The CDR3 bases are TGTGCCAGCAGCCAAGAATCGGGACTTAAAGAGACCCAGTACTTC.

J is TRBJ2-7 and V is TRBV4-3; a possible D gene is TRBD1 (5 bases). CDR3 length: 16 amino acids. The V end lost 4 bases, the J end lost 3 bases, and 19 bases lay between the germline ends. Germline V CDR1 and CDR2: LGHNA, YSLEER. CDR3: CASSPTWKGMYYEQYF. DNA for the CDR3: TGCGCCAGCAGCCCAACGTGGAAGGGGATGTACTACGAGCAGTACTTC.

V and J are TRBV19 and TRBJ1-2; no clear D gene. Germline CDR1 reads LNHDA; CDR2 reads SQIVND (reference sequence). The CDR3 is made up of 13 amino acids. V was pared by 3 bases and J by 4 bases, with 9 bases between. This chain's CDR3 is CASSIGEPYGYTF. Written as DNA, the CDR3 is TGTGCCAGTAGTATCGGGGAGCCCTATGGCTACACCTTC. The full variable domain, rest sourced from reference TRBV19 and TRBJ1-2, is DGGITQSPKYLFRKEGQNVTLSCEQNLNHDAMYWYRQDPGQGLRLIYYSQIVNDFQKGDIAEGYSVSREKKESFPLTVTSAQKNPTAFYLCASSIGEPYGYTFGSGTRLTVV.

The chain couples TRBV5-6 to TRBJ2-1; 7 nucleotides line up with TRBD1. The CDR3 totals 14 residues. CDR1 is SGHDT, CDR2 YYEEEE, per germline. The V segment lost 2 bases and the J segment 1 base; nucleotides outside the gene matches: 0. CDR3 DNA: TGTGCCAGCAGCTTCAGGGGGTCCTACAATGAGCAGTTCTTC. Amino acid sequence: CASSFRGSYNEQFF.

The gene calls are TRBV25-1 and TRBJ1-2; D is undetermined. The germline V gene encodes CDR1 MGHDK and CDR2 SYGVNS. Trimming stripped 7 bases from V and 5 bases from J, with 14 bases between. This CDR3 region has 13 residues. The CDR3 DNA is TGTGCCAGCACCGAAAGCGGTGTTTATGGCTACACCTTC. Translating it yields CASTESGVYGYTF.

The chain couples TRBV7-9 to TRBJ2-1; 10 bases match TRBD2. Per germline, CDR1 SEHNR and CDR2 FQNEAQ (reference sequence). The CDR3 length is 15 residues. The junction had 9 bases not matched to a gene; V was cut back by 4 bases and J by 9 bases. The CDR3 protein is CASSSERGGRLEQFF. The CDR3 coding sequence is TGTGCCAGCAGCTCCGAGCGGGGGGGCCGACTTGAGCAGTTCTTC.

The chain combines TRBV29-1 with TRBJ2-7; TRBD2 is a possible D gene (5 bases). V dropped 6 bases and J dropped 0 bases, with 12 bases sitting between them. Germline V gene lookup returns CDR1 SQVTM and CDR2 ANQGSEA. The CDR3 loop spans 13 amino acids. DNA for the CDR3: TGCAGCGTCCGAACTAGGGACTCCTACGAGCAGTACTTC. This encodes CSVRTRDSYEQYF.

V is TRBV6-5 and J is TRBJ2-1; TRBD1 matches 7 bases. Germline loops: CDR1 MNHEY, CDR2 SVGAGI. This CDR3 has 15 residues. The V and J ends lost 4 bases and 2 bases, in that order; junction bases with no gene match: 5. This chain's CDR3 is CASSSGTVTYNEQFF. The CDR3 DNA follows: TGTGCCAGCAGTTCTGGGACAGTCACCTACAATGAGCAGTTCTTC.

The chain carries TRBV27 and TRBJ1-2, with D possibly TRBD1 on 5 matching bases. The germline V gene encodes CDR1 MNHEY and CDR2 SMNVEV (reference sequence). Trimming shortened V by 10 bases and J by 2 bases, and 20 bases separated the two germline ends. The CDR3 spans 15 residues. The CDR3 DNA is TGTGCCACTAGCCCAGACGGGGGAACAAACTATGGCTACACCTTC. Protein product: CATSPDGGTNYGYTF.

V and J are TRBV5-6 and TRBJ2-2; 10 nucleotides align to TRBD2. CDR3 length: 17 amino acids. Germline lookup yields CDR1 SGHDT and CDR2 YYEEEE. The V and J ends lost 4 bases and 3 bases, in that order; junction bases with no gene match: 9. Written as DNA, the CDR3 is TGTGCCAGCAGCCTCGCCGGGACTAGCGTCGACACCGGGGAGCTGTTTTTT. Its translation: CASSLAGTSVDTGELFF.

This chain joins TRBV6-1 and TRBJ2-7, with 9 bases that match TRBD1. This CDR3 comprises 13 residues. V lost 6 bases, J lost 2 bases, and 2 bases stayed unmatched. CDR1 and CDR2 from the germline V gene are MNHNS and SASEGT. The CDR3 here is CASRGDRAYEQYF. The CDR3 nucleotides read TGTGCCAGCAGAGGGGACAGGGCCTACGAGCAGTACTTC.

The CDR3 protein is CASTTGANQPQHF. Here the CDR3 DNA reads TGTGCCAGCACCACAGGGGCCAATCAGCCCCAGCATTTT. This sequence joins TRBV25-1 and TRBJ1-5; 7 bases map to TRBD1. In germline, CDR1 is MGHDK, CDR2 SYGVNS. The CDR3 consists of 13 residues. V trimming: 7 bases; J trimming: 3 bases; junction bases outside the gene matches: 3.

The gene calls are TRBV9 and TRBJ2-3, with 10 bases matching TRBD2. This CDR3 contains 15 residues. CDR1 SGDLS and CDR2 YYNGEE come from the germline V gene. J was trimmed by 2 bases and V by 3 bases; bases with no gene match: 3. The DNA of the CDR3 is TGTGCCAGCAGCGGGACTAGCGGAGCCACAGATACGCAGTATTTT. Translation gives CASSGTSGATDTQYF.

The chain couples TRBV5-1 to TRBJ1-1; D unresolved. CDR1 and CDR2 from the germline V gene are SGHRS and YFSETQ. V dropped 4 bases and J dropped 11 bases, with 15 bases sitting between them. The CDR3 is 12 residues long. CDR3 protein: CASSPVPPGAFF. CDR3 coding DNA: TGCGCCAGCAGCCCGGTACCTCCCGGGGCTTTCTTT.

The chain carries TRBV4-3 and TRBJ2-1, with 13 bases identical to TRBD2. CDR3 length equals 17 residues. Germline assignment: CDR1 LGHNA and CDR2 YSLEER. Germline trimming cut 0 bases from V and 2 bases from J; bases unmatched to any gene: 1. Written as DNA, the CDR3 is TGCGCCAGCAGCCAAGAACTAGCGGGGGGGCCCTACAATGAGCAGTTCTTC. Translation gives CASSQELAGGPYNEQFF.

The CDR3 DNA follows: TGCGCCAGCAGCTTGGGGGGGCCGGAGACCCAGTACTTC. As protein: CASSLGGPETQYF. This chain uses TRBV5-1 with TRBJ2-5, with D maybe TRBD1 (6 bases). The CDR3 spans 13 residues. The V gene lost 0 bases and the J gene lost 5 bases, with 8 bases spanning the gap. The germline gives CDR1 SGHRS, CDR2 YFSETQ.

The V and J genes are TRBV14 and TRBJ1-2, with D tentatively TRBD1 (5 bases). CDR1 is SGHDN, CDR2 FVKESK, per germline. Trimming took off 4 bases at V and 3 bases at J, with 12 bases between the two ends. The CDR3 contains 14 residues. In DNA, the CDR3 is TGTGCCAGCAGCCTTGTGGGGGGATACTATGGCTACACCTTC. Residues: CASSLVGGYYGYTF.

The rearrangement links TRBV11-2 to TRBJ2-1, with 12 bases aligning to TRBD1. Looked up from germline, CDR1 is SGHAT and CDR2 is FQNNGV. V trimming: 5 bases; J trimming: 2 bases; junction bases outside the gene matches: 13. This CDR3 has 19 amino acids. Here the CDR3 DNA reads TGTGCCAGCAGCGGTCCCGGGACAGGGGGCCGAAACCCCTACAATGAGCAGTTCTTC. It translates to CASSGPGTGGRNPYNEQFF.

The J gene is TRBJ2-5, the V gene TRBV5-1; TRBD1 matches at 11 bases. Germline loops: CDR1 SGHRS, CDR2 YFSETQ. The CDR3 is made up of 16 amino acids. The V gene end was trimmed by 4 bases and the J gene end by 5 bases; junction bases not matched to a gene: 10. CDR3 region: CASSLWTGGAGETQYF. The CDR3 nucleotides are TGCGCCAGCAGCCTCTGGACAGGGGGCGCGGGGGAGACCCAGTACTTC.